This passage covers 9 T cell receptor beta chains from one sample sequenced in a study of cytomegalovirus exposure and HLA in healthy donors. The PCR made use of 60 Vbeta and 13 Jbeta primers. Produced via immunoSEQ multiplex PCR; TCRdb's table is partial and in-frame only. The sample holds roughly 50,000 clones. The sample was PBMCs. These receptors were collected from a man aged 40-49 years in good health and CMV-seropositive.

The chain recombines TRBV18 with TRBJ1-5; the match to TRBD1 covers 8 bases. V dropped 3 bases and J dropped 5; count of bases not matched to a gene: 0. The CDR3 is 13 amino acids. Germline V lookup: CDR1 KGHSH, CDR2 LQKENI. This chain's CDR3 is CASSPGQDQPQHF. CDR3 nucleotides: TGTGCCAGCTCACCGGGACAGGATCAGCCCCAGCATTTT.

The chain recombines TRBV2 with TRBJ2-7; tentative D call: TRBD1 (5 bases). The germline V gene has CDR1 SNHLY and CDR2 FYNNEI. The CDR3 covers 13 residues. V lost 6 bases to trimming and J lost 2 bases, with 11 bases between them. The DNA for the CDR3 is TGTGCCAGCAGGTTCGAAGGGGCCTACGAGCAGTACTTC. This translates into CASRFEGAYEQYF.

This chain connects TRBV19 to TRBJ1-2; D is perhaps TRBD1 (6 bases). Trimming stripped 2 bases from V and 0 bases from J, with 10 bases between. CDR3 size: 15 residues. CDR1 is LNHDA and CDR2 is SQIVND in the germline V gene (reference sequence). CDR3: CASSIRDIPNYGYTF. The CDR3 DNA reads TGTGCCAGTAGTATACGGGACATCCCTAACTATGGCTACACCTTC. Full variable domain (rest looked up from reference TRBV19 and TRBJ1-2): DGGITQSPKYLFRKEGQNVTLSCEQNLNHDAMYWYRQDPGQGLRLIYYSQIVNDFQKGDIAEGYSVSREKKESFPLTVTSAQKNPTAFYLCASSIRDIPNYGYTFGSGTRLTVV.

This chain links TRBV18 with TRBJ1-3; 8 bases are a match to TRBD1. The CDR3 covers 14 residues. V trimming: 7 bases; J trimming: 6 bases; junction bases outside the gene matches: 8. Germline CDR1 KGHSH, CDR2 LQKENI. The chain's CDR3 is CASCRMGQENTIYF. As DNA, the CDR3 is TGTGCCAGCTGCAGGATGGGACAGGAAAACACCATATATTTT. The full variable domain, its missing parts supplied by reference TRBV18 and TRBJ1-3, is NAGVMQNPRHLVRRRGQEARLRCSPMKGHSHVYWYRQLPEEGLKFMVYLQKENIIDESGMPKERFSAEFPKEGPSILRIQQVVRGDSAAYFCASCRMGQENTIYFGEGSWLTVV.

This chain uses TRBV19 with TRBJ2-1; weak D call: TRBD2 (6 bases). The CDR3 spans 16 residues. Germline V gives CDR1 LNHDA, CDR2 SQIVND (reference sequence). V lost 3 bases to trimming and J lost 0 bases, with 12 bases between them. The CDR3 region has the DNA TGTGCCAGTAGTATCAGGAGGGGTCGCTCCTACAATGAGCAGTTCTTC. Its protein product is CASSIRRGRSYNEQFF.

The chain recombines TRBV27 with TRBJ2-7, with D possibly TRBD1 on 8 matching bases. Germline values: CDR1 MNHEY, CDR2 SMNVEV (reference sequence). The V and J ends lost 7 bases and 4 bases respectively, with 23 bases between them. The CDR3 loop spans 16 amino acids. The CDR3 DNA follows: TGTGCCAGCAAGCTACAGGGGGGGAATATAGGGTACGAGCAGTACTTC. This sequence encodes CASKLQGGNIGYEQYF.

The V and J genes are TRBV4-1 and TRBJ1-4; D might be TRBD1 (6 bases). CDR1 is MGHRA, CDR2 YSYEKL, per germline. This CDR3 comprises 17 residues. The ends were cut back, 0 bases at V and 0 bases at J, with 11 bases in the middle. For the CDR3, the DNA is TGCGCCAGCAGCCAAGAAGGGGGGGATTCAACTAATGAAAAACTGTTTTTT. Its protein product is CASSQEGGDSTNEKLFF.

The chain combines TRBV29-1 with TRBJ1-2, with D maybe TRBD1 (6 bases). V dropped 4 bases and J dropped 6 bases, with 9 bases sitting between them. The germline CDR1 and CDR2 sequences are SQVTM and ANQGSEA. CDR3 size: 11 residues. DNA of the CDR3: TGCAGCGTTGGGGGGCTCGATGGCTACACCTTC. This translates into CSVGGLDGYTF.

This chain joins TRBV18 and TRBJ1-4, with no clear D. Germline CDR1 reads KGHSH; CDR2 reads LQKENI. The V end was cut by 3 bases, the J end by 0 bases, with 11 bases between. There are 16 residues in the CDR3. The CDR3 sequence is CASSPLPGSTNEKLFF. CDR3 coding DNA: TGTGCCAGCTCACCCCTTCCAGGATCAACTAATGAAAAACTGTTTTTT.